This T cell receptor beta chain was sequenced in a study of shared clonotypes between healthy human individuals. For the study at large: Aged between 18 and 49, the donors were a couple of women and three men.

V lost 7 bases to trimming and J lost 0 bases, with 12 bases between them. Looked up from germline, CDR1 is SGHVS and CDR2 is FQNEAQ. The CDR3 runs to 14 residues. Recent vaccinations or acute infections were absent in the healthy HIV-negative adult donors. Genomic DNA per cell subset filled all wells of several immunoSEQ plates. The protocol was immunoSEQ multiplex PCR, while the TCRdb copy is restricted to in-frame clones and leaves out a portion. Altogether fewer than 650,000 clones are present, roughly four fifths being singletons, with the ten largest covering about 12%. The table lists this clone with a few counts.

The rearrangement links TRBV7-8 to TRBJ1-1; no definite D call. This receptor was taken from a middle-aged woman in good health. Some clones in this sample may be carry-over from other donors' samples. The sample consisted of PBMCs. The CDR3 reads CASTIGNMNTEAFF. The CDR3 nucleotides read TGTGCCAGCACCATCGGGAACATGAACACTGAAGCTTTCTTT.